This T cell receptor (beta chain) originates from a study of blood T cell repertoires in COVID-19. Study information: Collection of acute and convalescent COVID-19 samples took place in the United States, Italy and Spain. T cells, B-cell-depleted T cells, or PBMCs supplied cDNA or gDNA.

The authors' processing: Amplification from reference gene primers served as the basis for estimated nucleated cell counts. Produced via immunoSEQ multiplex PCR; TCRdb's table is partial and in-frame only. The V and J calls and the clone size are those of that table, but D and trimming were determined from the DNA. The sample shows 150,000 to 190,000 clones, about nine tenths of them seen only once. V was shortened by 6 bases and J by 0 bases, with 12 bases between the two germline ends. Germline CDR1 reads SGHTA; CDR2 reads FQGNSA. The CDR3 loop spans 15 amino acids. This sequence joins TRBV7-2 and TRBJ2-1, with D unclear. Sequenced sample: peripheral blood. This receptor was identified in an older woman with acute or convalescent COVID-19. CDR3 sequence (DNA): TGTGCCAGCAGACCGCAGCGAAACTCCTACAATGAGCAGTTCTTC. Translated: CASRPQRNSYNEQFF.